Below, 3 T cell receptor beta chains from the same sample are listed, as sequenced in a study of T cell responses to AZD1222 COVID-19 vaccine. Here immunoSEQ multiplex PCR was the method, and the copy in TCRdb shows in-frame clones only, minus some. The table shows 200,000 to 250,000 clones, with roughly 94% occurring only once. The sequencing used peripheral blood, collected 28 days after the second dose of the MenACWY control vaccine. Source of these receptors: an adult who received the MenACWY meningococcal vaccine as a control.

J is TRBJ1-5 and V is TRBV4-2, with 9 bases aligning to TRBD1. J lost 4 bases, V lost 5 bases, and 9 bases had no gene match. Germline CDR1 reads LGHNA; CDR2 reads YNFKEQ. The CDR3 covers 16 residues. CDR3 in DNA: TGTGCCAGCAGCATAGAGGGACAGGGATTAAATCAGCCCCAGCATTTT. It specifies CASSIEGQGLNQPQHF.

This chain uses TRBV28 with TRBJ2-2; D perhaps matches TRBD2 (5 bases). The CDR3 contains 17 residues. Trimming removed 5 bases from V and 6 bases from J, with 22 bases in between. Germline V gives CDR1 MDHEN, CDR2 SYDVKM. CDR3 sequence reads: CASSPHFSHTSPGELFF. The CDR3 DNA reads as TGTGCCAGCAGTCCCCACTTCTCGCACACTAGTCCCGGGGAGCTGTTTTTT.

This rearrangement joins TRBV5-1 to TRBJ2-7, with D possibly TRBD1 on 6 matching bases. Trimming took off 2 bases at V and 3 bases at J, with 12 bases between the two ends. Germline loops: CDR1 SGHRS, CDR2 YFSETQ. The CDR3 is made up of 14 amino acids. CDR3 loop: CASSLGGVSYEQYF. DNA for the CDR3: TGCGCCAGCAGCTTAGGGGGTGTGAGCTACGAGCAGTACTTC.